The present T cell receptor (beta chain) was sequenced within a study of regulatory dendritic cells for organ transplantation. General study points: Memory T cells were less diverse than naive, with memory CD8+ most oligoclonal.

In the case of this clone: The antigen is undetermined.

Measured with immunoSEQ multiplex PCR; TCRdb has only the in-frame clones, and not every one. The profile shows about 29,000 clones, around 84% of them singletons. The CDR3 consists of 13 residues. V was trimmed by 0 bases and J by 8 bases, leaving 11 bases between them. The germline V gene encodes CDR1 SGDLS and CDR2 YYNGEE. The material sequenced was naive CD4+ T cells from blood. Sample subset: CD45RA+ naive T cells. The origin of this receptor is a human donor in good health. The gene calls are TRBV9 and TRBJ1-2, with D maybe TRBD1 (5 bases). As DNA, the CDR3 is TGTGCCAGCAGCGTAGATGGGGCTGGGGGCTACACCTTC. This encodes CASSVDGAGGYTF.